The 8 T cell receptor beta chains presented below share a single source sample, sequenced in a study of lymphopenia after photon versus proton radiotherapy. Some clones are missing from TCRdb's copy, which holds only in-frame ones; the method was immunoSEQ multiplex PCR. The data contain about 22,000 clones, 75% to 90% of them singletons. Sequenced here: peripheral blood, sampled from a patient treated with proton-based radiotherapy. The receptors shown here come from a man aged 80 or over with esophageal cancer.

The gene calls are TRBV5-1 and TRBJ2-3; possible D gene TRBD1, 5 bases. This CDR3 is 16 amino acids long. Trimming took off 3 bases at V and 3 bases at J, with 17 bases between the two ends. Germline CDR1 is SGHRS and CDR2 is YFSETQ. The CDR3 loop reads CASSYAGRSGTDTQYF. CDR3 DNA sequence: TGCGCCAGCAGCTATGCAGGGCGATCAGGGACAGATACGCAGTATTTT.

The rearrangement uses TRBV5-5 and TRBJ2-7; 7 bases are a match to TRBD1. The germline V gene encodes CDR1 SGHKS and CDR2 YYEKEE (reference sequence). Losses at the gene ends were 1 base for V and 4 bases for J; bases not matched to a gene: 8. This CDR3 spans 15 amino acids. DNA for the CDR3: TGTGCCAGCAGCTTGAATTGGGCAGGGGGTTACGAGCAGTACTTC. It is translated as CASSLNWAGGYEQYF. The full variable domain, its missing parts supplied by reference TRBV5-5 and TRBJ2-7, is DAGVTQSPTHLIKTRGQQVTLRCSPISGHKSVSWYQQVLGQGPQFIFQYYEKEERGRGNFPDRFSARQFPNYSSELNVNALLLGDSALYLCASSLNWAGGYEQYFGPGTRLTVT.

This clone was seen a single time. The chain joins TRBV2 to TRBJ1-2, with 7 bases matching TRBD1. The length of the CDR3 is 12 residues. The V segment lost 8 bases and the J segment 6 bases; nucleotides outside the gene matches: 6. Germline V gives CDR1 SNHLY, CDR2 FYNNEI. The CDR3 sequence: CASGGTVDGYTF. CDR3 DNA sequence: TGTGCCAGCGGAGGGACAGTCGATGGCTACACCTTC.

V and J are TRBV5-6 and TRBJ1-1; D ambiguous. The V and J ends lost 1 base and 0 bases respectively, with 4 bases between them. The CDR3 has 13 amino acids. Germline V lookup: CDR1 SGHDT, CDR2 YYEEEE. CDR3 coding DNA: TGTGCCAGCAGCTTGAAGTTGAACACTGAAGCTTTCTTT. Translated: CASSLKLNTEAFF.

The chain joins TRBV10-1 to TRBJ1-1, with D possibly matching TRBD1 (5 bases). Looked up from germline, CDR1 is WNHNN and CDR2 is SYGVQD (reference sequence). Trimming stripped 4 bases from V and 1 base from J, with 13 bases between. The CDR3 loop spans 15 amino acids. The CDR3, as DNA: TGCGCCAGCAGTGCCCACCGGGGCGCGAACACTGAAGCTTTCTTT. Protein: CASSAHRGANTEAFF.

The chain is built from TRBV5-1 and TRBJ2-5, with 12 bases matching TRBD1. The junction had 7 bases not matched to a gene; V was cut back by 4 bases and J by 6 bases. Looked up from germline, CDR1 is SGHRS and CDR2 is YFSETQ. This CDR3 has 15 amino acids. CDR3: CASSEGTGGGKTQYF. The CDR3 coding sequence is TGCGCCAGCAGCGAGGGGACAGGGGGCGGGAAGACCCAGTACTTC.

This clone was detected a few times. The chain joins TRBV6-5 to TRBJ1-2, with D maybe TRBD1 (5 bases). The V end was cut by 7 bases, the J end by 4 bases, with 13 bases between. The CDR3 has 13 amino acids. Germline values: CDR1 MNHEY, CDR2 SVGAGI. The CDR3 DNA reads TGTGCCAGCACCTACCTCGGGGGCTATGGCTACACCTTC. Amino acid sequence: CASTYLGGYGYTF.

The chain is built from TRBV27 and TRBJ1-1; possible D gene TRBD1, 6 bases. The CDR3 is 15 residues long. The V end lost 4 bases, the J end lost 1 base, and 13 bases lay between the germline ends. The germline V gene encodes CDR1 MNHEY and CDR2 SMNVEV (reference sequence). CDR3 protein: CASSSGVSGNTEAFF. The CDR3 nucleotides read TGTGCCAGCAGTTCAGGGGTGTCGGGGAACACTGAAGCTTTCTTT.